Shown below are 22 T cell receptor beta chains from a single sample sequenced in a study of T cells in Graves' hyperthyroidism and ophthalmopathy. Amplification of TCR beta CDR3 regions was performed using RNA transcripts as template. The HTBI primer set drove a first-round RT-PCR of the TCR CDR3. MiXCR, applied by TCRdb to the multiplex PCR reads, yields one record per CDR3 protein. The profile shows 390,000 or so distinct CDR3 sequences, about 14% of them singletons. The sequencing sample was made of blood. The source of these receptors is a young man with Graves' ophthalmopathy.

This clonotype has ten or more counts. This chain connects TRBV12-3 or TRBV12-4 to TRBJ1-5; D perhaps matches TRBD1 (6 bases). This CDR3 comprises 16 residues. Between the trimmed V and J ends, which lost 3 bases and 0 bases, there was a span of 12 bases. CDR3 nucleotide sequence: TGTGCCAGCAGTTTCGGGGGGCCATATAGCAATCAGCCCCAGCATTTT. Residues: CASSFGGPYSNQPQHF.

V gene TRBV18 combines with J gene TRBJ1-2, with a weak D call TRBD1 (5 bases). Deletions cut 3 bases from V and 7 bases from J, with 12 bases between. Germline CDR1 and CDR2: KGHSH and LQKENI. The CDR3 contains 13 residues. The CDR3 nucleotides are TGTGCCAGCTCACCGGAGCAGGGCTTTGGCTACACCTTC. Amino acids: CASSPEQGFGYTF.

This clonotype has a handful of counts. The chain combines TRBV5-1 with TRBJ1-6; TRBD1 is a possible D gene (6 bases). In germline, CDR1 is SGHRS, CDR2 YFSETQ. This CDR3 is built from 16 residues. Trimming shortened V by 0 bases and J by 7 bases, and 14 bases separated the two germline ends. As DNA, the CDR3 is TGCGCCAGCAGCTTGGCCAGGAACAGGGTGAATTCACCCCTCCACTTT. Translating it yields CASSLARNRVNSPLHF.

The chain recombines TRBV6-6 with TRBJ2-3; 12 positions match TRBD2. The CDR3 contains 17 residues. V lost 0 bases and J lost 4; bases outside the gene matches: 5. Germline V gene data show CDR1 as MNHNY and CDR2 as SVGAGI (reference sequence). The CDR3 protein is CASSYSRTSGTPDTQYF. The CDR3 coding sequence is TGTGCCAGCAGTTACTCGAGGACTAGCGGGACCCCAGATACGCAGTATTTT.

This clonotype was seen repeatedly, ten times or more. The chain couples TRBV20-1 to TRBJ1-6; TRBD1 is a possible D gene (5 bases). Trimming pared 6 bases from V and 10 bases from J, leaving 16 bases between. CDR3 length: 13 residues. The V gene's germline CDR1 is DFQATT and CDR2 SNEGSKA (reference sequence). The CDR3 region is CSAAGGGRSPLHF. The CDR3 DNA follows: TGCAGTGCGGCTGGGGGGGGTAGATCACCCCTCCACTTT.

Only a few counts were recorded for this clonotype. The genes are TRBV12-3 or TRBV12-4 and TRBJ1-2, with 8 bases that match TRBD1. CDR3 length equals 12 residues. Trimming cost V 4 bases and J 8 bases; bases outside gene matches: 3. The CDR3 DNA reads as TGTGCCAGCAGTTCACAGGGGGTAGGCTACACCTTC. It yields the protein CASSSQGVGYTF.

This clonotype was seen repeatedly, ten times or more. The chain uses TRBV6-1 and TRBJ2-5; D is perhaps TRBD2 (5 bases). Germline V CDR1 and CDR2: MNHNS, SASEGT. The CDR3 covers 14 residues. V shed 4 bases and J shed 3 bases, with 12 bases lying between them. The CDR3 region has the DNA TGTGCCAGCAGTGGTCCTACGAGGGAAGAGACCCAGTACTTC. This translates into CASSGPTREETQYF.

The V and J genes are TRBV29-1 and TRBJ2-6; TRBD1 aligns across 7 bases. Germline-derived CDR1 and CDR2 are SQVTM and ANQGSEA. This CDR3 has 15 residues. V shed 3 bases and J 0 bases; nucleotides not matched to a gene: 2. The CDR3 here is CSVETGSSGANVLTF. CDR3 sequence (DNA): TGCAGCGTTGAGACAGGGAGCTCTGGGGCCAACGTCCTGACTTTC. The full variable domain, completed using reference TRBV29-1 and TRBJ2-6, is SAVISQKPSRDICQRGTSLTIQCQVDSQVTMMFWYRQQPGQSLTLIATANQGSEATYESGFVIDKFPISRPNLTFSTLTVSNMSPEDSSIYLCSVETGSSGANVLTFGAGSRLTVL.

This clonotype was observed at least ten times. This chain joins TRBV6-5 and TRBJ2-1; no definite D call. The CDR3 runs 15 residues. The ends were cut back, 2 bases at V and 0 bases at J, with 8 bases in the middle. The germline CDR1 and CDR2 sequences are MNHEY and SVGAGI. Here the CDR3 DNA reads TGTGCCAGCAGTTACAACCGGCTCTCCTACAATGAGCAGTTCTTC. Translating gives CASSYNRLSYNEQFF.

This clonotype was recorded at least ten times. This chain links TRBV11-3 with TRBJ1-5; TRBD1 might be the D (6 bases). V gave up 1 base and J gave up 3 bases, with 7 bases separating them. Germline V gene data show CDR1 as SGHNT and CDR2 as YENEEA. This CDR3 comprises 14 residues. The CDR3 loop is CASSLAGVNQPQHF. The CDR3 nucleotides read TGTGCCAGCAGCTTAGCAGGGGTCAATCAGCCCCAGCATTTT.

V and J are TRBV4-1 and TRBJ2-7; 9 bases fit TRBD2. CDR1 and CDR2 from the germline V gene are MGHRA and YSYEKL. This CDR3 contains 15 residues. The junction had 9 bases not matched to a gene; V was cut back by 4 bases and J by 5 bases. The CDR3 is CASSRIAGAPNEQYF. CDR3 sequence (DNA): TGCGCCAGCAGCCGGATAGCGGGAGCTCCCAACGAGCAGTACTTC.

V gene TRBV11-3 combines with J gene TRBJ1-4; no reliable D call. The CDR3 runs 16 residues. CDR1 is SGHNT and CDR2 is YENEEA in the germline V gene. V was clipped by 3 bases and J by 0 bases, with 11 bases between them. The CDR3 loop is CASSLGYWSTNEKLFF. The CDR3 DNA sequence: TGTGCCAGCAGCTTGGGGTACTGGTCAACTAATGAAAAACTGTTTTTT.

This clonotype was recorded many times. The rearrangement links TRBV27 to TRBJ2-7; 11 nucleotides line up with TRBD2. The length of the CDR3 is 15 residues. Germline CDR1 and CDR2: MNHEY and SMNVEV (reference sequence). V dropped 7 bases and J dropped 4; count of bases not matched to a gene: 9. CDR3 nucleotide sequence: TGTGCCAGCAAAGCTTCTAGCGGGAGGCGGTACGAGCAGTACTTC. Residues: CASKASSGRRYEQYF.

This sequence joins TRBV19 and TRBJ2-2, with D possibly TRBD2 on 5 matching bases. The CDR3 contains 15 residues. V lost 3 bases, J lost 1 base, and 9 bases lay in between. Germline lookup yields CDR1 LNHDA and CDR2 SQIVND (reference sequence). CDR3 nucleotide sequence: TGTGCCAGTAGTATCCCGGCGGGGAACACCGGGGAGCTGTTTTTT. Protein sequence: CASSIPAGNTGELFF. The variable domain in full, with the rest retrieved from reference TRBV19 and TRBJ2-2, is DGGITQSPKYLFRKEGQNVTLSCEQNLNHDAMYWYRQDPGQGLRLIYYSQIVNDFQKGDIAEGYSVSREKKESFPLTVTSAQKNPTAFYLCASSIPAGNTGELFFGEGSRLTVL.

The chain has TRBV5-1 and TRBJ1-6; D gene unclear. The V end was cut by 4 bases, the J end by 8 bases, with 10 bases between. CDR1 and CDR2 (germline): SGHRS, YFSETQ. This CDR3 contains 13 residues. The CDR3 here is CASSPPTDSPLHF. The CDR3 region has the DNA TGCGCCAGCAGCCCCCCGACGGATTCACCCCTCCACTTT.

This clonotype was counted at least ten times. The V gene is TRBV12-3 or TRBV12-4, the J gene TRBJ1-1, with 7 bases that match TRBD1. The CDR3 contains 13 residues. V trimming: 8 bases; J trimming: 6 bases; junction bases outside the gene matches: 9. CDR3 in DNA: TGTGCCAGCGGTCCCGGGACAGAGGCTGAAGCTTTCTTT. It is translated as CASGPGTEAEAFF.

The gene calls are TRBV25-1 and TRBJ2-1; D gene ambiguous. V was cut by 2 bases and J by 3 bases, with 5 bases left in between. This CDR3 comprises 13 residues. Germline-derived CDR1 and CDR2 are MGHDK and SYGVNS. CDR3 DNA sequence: TGTGCCAGCAGTGAACTGAACTACAATGAGCAGTTCTTC. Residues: CASSELNYNEQFF. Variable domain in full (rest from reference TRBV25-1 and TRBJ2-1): EADIYQTPRYLVIGTGKKITLECSQTMGHDKMYWYQQDPGMELHLIHYSYGVNSTEKGDLSSESTVSRIRTEHFPLTLESARPSHTSQYLCASSELNYNEQFFGPGTRLTVL.

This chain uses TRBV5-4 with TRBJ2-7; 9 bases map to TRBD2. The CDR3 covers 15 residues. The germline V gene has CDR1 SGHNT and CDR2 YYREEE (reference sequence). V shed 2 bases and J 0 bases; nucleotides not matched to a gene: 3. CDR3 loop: CASSFRTSDSYEQYF. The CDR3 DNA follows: TGTGCCAGCAGCTTCCGGACTAGCGACTCCTACGAGCAGTACTTC.

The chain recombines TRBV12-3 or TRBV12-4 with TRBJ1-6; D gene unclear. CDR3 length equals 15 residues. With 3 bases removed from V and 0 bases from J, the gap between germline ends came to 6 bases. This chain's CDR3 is CASSFGSSYNSPLHF. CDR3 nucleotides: TGTGCCAGCAGTTTTGGGAGCTCCTATAATTCACCCCTCCACTTT.

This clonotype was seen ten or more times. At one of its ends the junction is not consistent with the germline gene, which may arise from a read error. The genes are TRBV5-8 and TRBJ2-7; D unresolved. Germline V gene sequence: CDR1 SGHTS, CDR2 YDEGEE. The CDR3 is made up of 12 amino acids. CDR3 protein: CASSSLPTAGDF. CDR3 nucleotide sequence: TGTGCCAGCAGCTCCCTTCCTACCGCTGGGGACTTC.

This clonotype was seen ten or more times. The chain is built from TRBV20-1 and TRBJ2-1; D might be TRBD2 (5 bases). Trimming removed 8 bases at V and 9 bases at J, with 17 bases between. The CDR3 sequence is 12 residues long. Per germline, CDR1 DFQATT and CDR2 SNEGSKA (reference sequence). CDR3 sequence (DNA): TGCAGTTCCAGCCGAGAGGGCAGTGAGCAGTTCTTC. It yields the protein CSSSREGSEQFF.

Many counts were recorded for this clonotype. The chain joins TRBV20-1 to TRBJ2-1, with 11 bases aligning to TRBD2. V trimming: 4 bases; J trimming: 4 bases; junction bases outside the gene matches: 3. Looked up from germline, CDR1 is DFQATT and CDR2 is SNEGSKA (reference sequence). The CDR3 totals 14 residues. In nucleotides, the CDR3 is TGCAGTGCTACCCGACTAGCGGGATACAATGAGCAGTTCTTC. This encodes CSATRLAGYNEQFF.